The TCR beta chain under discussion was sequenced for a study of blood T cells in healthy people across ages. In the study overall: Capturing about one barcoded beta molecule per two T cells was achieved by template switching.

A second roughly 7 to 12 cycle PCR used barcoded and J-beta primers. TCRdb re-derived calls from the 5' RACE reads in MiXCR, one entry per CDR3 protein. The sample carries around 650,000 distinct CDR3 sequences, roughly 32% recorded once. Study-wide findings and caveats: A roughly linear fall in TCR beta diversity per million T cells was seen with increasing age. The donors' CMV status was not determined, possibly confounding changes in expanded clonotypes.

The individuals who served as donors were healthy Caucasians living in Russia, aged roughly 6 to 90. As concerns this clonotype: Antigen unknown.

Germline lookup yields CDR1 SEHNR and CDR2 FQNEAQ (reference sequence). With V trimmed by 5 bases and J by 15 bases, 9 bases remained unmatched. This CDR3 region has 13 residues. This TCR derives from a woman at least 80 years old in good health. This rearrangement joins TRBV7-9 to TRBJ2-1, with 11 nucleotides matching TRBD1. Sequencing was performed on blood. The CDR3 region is CASSAGQGVSAFF. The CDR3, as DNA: TGTGCCAGCAGCGCGGGACAGGGGGTTTCGGCGTTCTTC.